This is a list of T cell receptor beta chains from one sample in a study of blood T cell repertoires in COVID-19. The data were produced by immunoSEQ multiplex PCR, yet TCRdb's version contains in-frame clones alone and is incomplete. The sample lists about 270,000 clones, about nine tenths occurring once. The specimen was peripheral blood. Every receptor here comes from a man aged 50 to 60 with acute or convalescent COVID-19. Both conserved end residues are part of each CDR3. A D gene is named only where the DNA matches it firmly. The size entry is marked missing in some rows and otherwise reads once, few, many or a size class.

-	-	TRBV6-6	TRBJ2-7	14	TGTGCCAGCAGTTACTCAGGGACAAAAATGGAGCAGTACTTC	CASSYSGTKMEQYF
-	-	TRBV7-3	TRBJ2-3	14	TGTGCCAGCAGCATCTGGCCTAGCACAGATACGCAGTATTTT	CASSIWPSTDTQYF
TRBD2	-	TRBV7-2	TRBJ2-2	17	TGTGCCAGCAGCCCGACACGGACTAGCGGGGGGACCGGGGAGCTGTTTTTT	CASSPTRTSGGTGELFF
-	-	TRBV27	TRBJ1-5	12	TGTGCCAGCAGAGACGGGGGACAGCCCCAGCATTTT	CASRDGGQPQHF
TRBD1	once	TRBV2	TRBJ1-2	18	TGTGCCAGCAGTGACAGCCCGGGACAGGGGGACTATAACTATGGCTACACCTTC	CASSDSPGQGDYNYGYTF
-	few	TRBV3-1/TRBV3-2	TRBJ2-1	15	TGTGCCAGCAGCCAATCGGTTTTGCTCAGGGATGAGCAGTTCTTC	CASSQSVLLRDEQFF
TRBD1	-	TRBV29-1	TRBJ1-1	12	TGCAGCGCTAACAGGGGAGGCACTGAAGCTTTCTTT	CSANRGGTEAFF
-	-	TRBV5-1	TRBJ1-1	17	TGCGCCAGCAGCTTGGCGTTGGGTCAGGGGCCGAACACTGAAGCTTTCTTT	CASSLALGQGPNTEAFF
TRBD1	-	TRBV5-6	TRBJ1-1	14	TGTGCCAGCAGCTCGACAGGGCCCACCACTGAAGCTTTCTTT	CASSSTGPTTEAFF
TRBD2	once	TRBV28	TRBJ2-1	11	TGTGCCAGCAAACTAGCGGGTCCTTCGATCTTC	CASKLAGPSIF
TRBD2	-	TRBV19	TRBJ2-7	17	TGTGCCAGTAGTAACTCCTATAGCGGGGAGAGACGCCGCGAGCAGTACTTC	CASSNSYSGERRREQYF
TRBD1	-	TRBV30	TRBJ2-7	14	TGTGCCTGGAGATTCGGGGACAGGGCGGGGGAGCAGTACTTC	CAWRFGDRAGEQYF
-	-	TRBV5-1	TRBJ2-3	14	TGCGCCAGCAGCTCTCCGTCGGGAACAGATACGCAGTATTTT	CASSSPSGTDTQYF
-	-	TRBV23-1	TRBJ2-7	11	TGCGCCAGCAGGGCGTCGGGCGAGCAGTACTTC	CASRASGEQYF
TRBD1	-	TRBV6-6	TRBJ1-4	16	TGTGCCAGCAGTTCCAGAGCGGGACAGGGGGTTGAAAAACTGTTTTTT	CASSSRAGQGVEKLFF
-	once	TRBV7-9	TRBJ1-1	13	TGTGCCAGCAACCGACAGGAGAACACTGAAGCTTTCTTT	CASNRQENTEAFF
-	-	TRBV3-1/TRBV3-2	TRBJ1-2	14	TGTGCCAGCAGCCTCCATCGGGAGAACTATGGCTACACCTTC	CASSLHRENYGYTF